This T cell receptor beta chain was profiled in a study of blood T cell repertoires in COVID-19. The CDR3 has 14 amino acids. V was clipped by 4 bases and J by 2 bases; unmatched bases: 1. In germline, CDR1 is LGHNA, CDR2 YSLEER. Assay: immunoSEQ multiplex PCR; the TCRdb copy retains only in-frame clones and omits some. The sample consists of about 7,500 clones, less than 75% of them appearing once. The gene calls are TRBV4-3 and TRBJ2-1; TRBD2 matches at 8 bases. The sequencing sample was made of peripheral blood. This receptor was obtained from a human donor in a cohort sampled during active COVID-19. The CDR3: CASSPGLAYNEQFF. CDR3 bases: TGCGCCAGCAGCCCGGGACTAGCCTACAATGAGCAGTTCTTC.